Listed here is a single T cell receptor (beta chain). What this receptor recognizes is not known. No qualities accompany the bases; no much larger clone lies one base away. After removal of 5 bases from V and 1 base from J, the junction retains 5 bases not matched to a gene. The CDR3 contains 15 residues, cysteine and phenylalanine counted. Only the CDR3 DNA stays, 45 bases, in frame from base 1. CDR1 and CDR2, per the germline V gene, are MDHEN and SYDVKM. The library came from the immunoSEQ multiplex PCR assay. A mixture of 60 forward primers for TCR Vbeta segments and 13 reverse primers for TCR Jbeta segments was used in the multiplex PCR. The CDR3 region of rearranged TCR beta genes was amplified from genomic DNA by a multiplex PCR assay. Amplified TCR beta libraries were sequenced as 87-base-pair reads on the Illumina HiSeq System. The published analysis was carried out like this. A later analysis counted about 76 million unique TCR beta chains across the approximately 700 repertoires, and 10 million to 12 million of these chains were shared by at least two donors. A nearest-neighbor algorithm error-corrected the raw reads and collapsed the reads into unique sequences, merging closely related sequences to remove PCR and sequencing errors. CDR3 sequences were aligned to IMGT reference sequences to assign V, D and J gene segments. For a sequence to be retained, a match of at least six nucleotides to both a V gene segment and a J gene segment was required. Rearrangements were classified as productive when the CDR3 lacked stop codons and remained in frame with V and J, and all other rearrangements were classified as non-productive. CDR3 was defined by IMGT convention, running from the second conserved V-encoded cysteine to the conserved J-encoded phenylalanine. The earlier analysis of about 620 of the donors excluded sequences that lacked an unambiguous match to a single V gene segment. In an earlier analysis of 587 of the donors, V segments were called functional above 56.7% productive rearrangements and were called segregating when the between-donor standard deviation exceeded 5%. To diagnose cytomegalovirus status from the catalog of TCR beta chain sequences, a statistical classification framework was built. V and J gene assignment, in a later analysis, came from comparing TCR nucleotide sequences with IMGT/GENE-DB human TR gene sequences. Using the TCRdist pipeline, a later analysis assigned CDR3 sequences along with most-parsimonious VDJ recombination scenarios. In a later analysis, every TCR beta chain was defined by the combination of its CDR3 amino acid sequence and its V-gene family, and reads without a unique V-gene family were dropped. To address suspected cross-contamination and a sequencing artifact, a later analysis removed under 600 highly shared, low-generation-probability nucleotide sequences. For each public chain, a later analysis derived a clonal expansion index from normalized ranks of inferred template counts within each repertoire. A later analysis computed generation probabilities with a VDJ recombination model fitted to out-of-frame rearrangements, and checked the results against IGoR. In a later analysis, hypergeometric tests were used to score TCR-TCR, TCR-HLA and TCR-CMV co-occurrence, with a repertoire-size bias correction applied to TCR pairs. In a later analysis, false discovery rates were estimated by permuting HLA or CMV assignments 20 times. A later analysis grouped co-occurring TCRs with DBSCAN, adding TCRdist sequence similarity when clustering within HLA-allele-positive subsets. Repertoires with fewer than 30,000 or more than 120,000 public chains, plus five repertoires with anomalous nucleotide sharing, were excluded from co-occurrence clustering. What TCRdb holds here is the immuneACCESS table cut down to in-frame rearrangements. Part of the clones is not present; checked against another copy, under half of the missing clones reflect an unresolved V gene, and the others are unexplained. Clonal size and the V and J genes are those of that table, whereas D and trimming came from the DNA. Here the sample has 90,000 to 150,000 clones; around 60% occur a single time. The biggest ten clones account for about 9% of the sample.

This specimen belongs to a study of cytomegalovirus exposure and HLA in healthy donors (dated by TCRdb to 2017 to 2019). Background for the entire study: According to an earlier analysis of 587 of the donors, roughly 180 million T cells yielded 95 million to 140 million unique TCR beta sequences and less than 300 Gb of sequence data. Donor age, sex, ethnicity and CMV serostatus were collected together with the repertoire data. Approximately 310 gigabases of sequencing data and approximately 84 million unique TCR sequences were included in an early release covering under 650 HLA-typed donors. All discovery cohort repertoires had been generated on a single sequencing platform. A later genetic analysis took genome-wide SNP genotypes for about 55% of the 666 donors and used that subset as a discovery cohort. Typing coverage varied by locus: roughly 620-640 donors for A, B, C, DRB1 and DQB1; 500 to 550 for DQA1; about 590 for DPA1; more than 450 for DPB1. Several DR-DQ haplotypes were treated as single units for association and clustering because of strong linkage in the cohort. On average, roughly 240,000 unique TCR beta nucleotide sequences were sequenced per donor among 300 to 500 genotyped donors of the cohort, with around 19% of those sequences being non-productive. Rather than using new phenotypic data, the later analysis identified candidate immune exposures from TCR beta sequences and from how often those sequences occurred across donors. HLA typing included class I and class II loci at four-digit resolution. Of the approximately 400 genotyped donors, 81% were placed in the genetic ancestry cluster associated with self-reported Caucasian donors. The aim of the study was to test whether cataloging public T cell receptors could identify signatures of past pathogen exposure. Besides the first cohort of some 670 subjects, a separate validation cohort made up of some 110 different subjects was used. An earlier analysis of around 640 of the donors used high-throughput TCR beta sequencing to judge whether each TCR beta V gene segment behaved as functional or pseudogenic. Using immunosequencing, the study profiled T cell repertoires from around 670 subjects and related those repertoires to cytomegalovirus serostatus. In a later analysis, previously published TCR beta repertoires from about 670 donors were re-analyzed and high-resolution HLA genotyping was added so that TCR occurrence patterns could be studied. To predict cytomegalovirus infection status, the study combined high-throughput TCR immunosequencing, statistical association of individual TCRs with disease status, and machine learning. Study-wide findings and limitations: Because counts were too low, 15 to 20 rarely observed V segments, including chromosome 9 orphons, were excluded from the earlier analysis of 587 of the donors. Linkage disequilibrium might explain the correlated functional status among segregating V segments, but an unknown experimental factor could not be excluded. Immune exposure information for the cohort was limited to CMV serostatus. In the study, 150 to 200 TCR beta chains were listed as associated with cytomegalovirus. The 87-base-pair reads could not distinguish some IMGT-functional V segments, including TRBV6-2 and TRBV6-3, so those segments were excluded. A later genetic analysis associated a missense DCLRE1C variant with V-gene and J-gene trimming of TCR beta chains, and an independent cohort replicated the association. Strong co-occurrence of HLA alleles, especially DR and DQ, made assigning TCR associations to individual alleles difficult. The authors suggested that the approach could potentially be extended to other disease states and immunological phenotypes. A group of highly shared sequence variants was considered likely to be a technical artifact of the sequencing pipeline. In a later analysis, several top co-occurrence clusters were reported to appear linked to parvovirus B19, influenza, CMV and Epstein-Barr virus. HLA typing was unavailable for some donors at each locus, so association tests used only the typed subset. In a later analysis, TCR association rates were found to vary across HLA loci, with the most associated TCRs seen for DRB1 alleles and the fewest for HLA-C alleles. A few of the identified cytomegalovirus-associated TCR beta chains were confirmed in vitro to be specific for cytomegalovirus antigens. A later analysis found that most CMV-associated TCR beta chains appeared HLA-restricted, with HLA associations seemingly driven largely by CMV exposure. Roughly uniform sequencing depth across donors was assumed in presence/absence analyses, although this assumption may not hold. The classifier was reported to diagnose cytomegalovirus status with high specificity and sensitivity in both the original and validation cohorts. While some public TCRs were present in many individuals, most TCR sequences turned up only very rarely across donors. In a later analysis, HLA-associated TCR beta chains were found to be more clonally expanded and to have lower generation probabilities than equally common non-associated chains. According to a later genetic analysis, donors in an Asian-associated ancestry cluster had fewer N-insertions in productive TCRs than the approximately 670-donor mean. In a later analysis, 15,000 to 20,000 TCR beta sequences were associated with specific HLA alleles at a false discovery rate of 0.05. Broadly in line with IMGT annotations, most TCR beta V segments showed up in productive rearrangements about 87% or about 30% of the time in an earlier analysis of several hundred of the donors. In this cohort, only TCR beta chains were sequenced, and detectable features were limited by the absence of alpha or paired-chain data. A further reported finding was that TCR beta sequences accurately predicted the HLA-A and HLA-B alleles for most subjects in the first cohort.

The cohort comprised fewer than 700 healthy bone marrow donors. Cohort members were all nominally healthy when sampled, although unrecorded immune exposures were likely present. The donor was CMV seropositive and was included in the group of 289 seropositive cohort members. Every donor gave a peripheral blood sample, and the peripheral blood mononuclear cells from that sample were used for TCR beta sequencing. The Qiagen DNeasy Blood Extraction Kit was used to extract genomic DNA from the blood cell samples. The rearranged chain carries TRBV28 and TRBJ1-1, and TRBD1 matches 9 of the central bases. The clonotype originates from a man aged 40-50 years in good health and CMV-seropositive. Sequencing input: PBMCs. CDR3 loop: CASSGTGGSNTEAFF. The DNA reads as follows: TGTGCCAGCAGTGGAACAGGGGGCTCGAACACTGAAGCTTTCTTT.